This T cell receptor (beta chain) was identified during a study of STAT3 mutations in large granular lymphocyte leukemia. Background on the study: Roughly half of the longitudinally sequenced T-LGLL patients carried detectable canonical activating STAT3 mutations. Study-level points and caveats: Every T-cell large granular lymphocyte leukemia patient had at least one immunodominant TCR beta clonotype. After therapy, about 35% of the 18 patients switched clonotypes, all new clones STAT3 wild type.

About 40,000 productive templates were obtained per sample on average. Profiled with immunoSEQ multiplex PCR; TCRdb holds only in-frame clones, not every one. The sample includes roughly 3,200 clones, roughly 45% of them seen just once. A remark on this clone: What it recognizes is unknown.

The CDR3 loop spans 11 amino acids. Deletions cut 6 bases from V and 9 bases from J, with 12 bases between. Per the germline V gene, CDR1 is MNHEY and CDR2 is SVGAGI. This TCR was sampled from a man in his forties or fifties with T-cell large granular lymphocyte leukemia. Some clones in this sample may be carry-over from other donors' samples. Sequencing used peripheral blood mononuclear cells. This chain connects TRBV6-5 to TRBJ2-7, with D perhaps TRBD1 (5 bases). The CDR3 DNA is TGTGCCAGCAGCGCAGGGTCTTCGCAGTACTTC. Translated, it gives CASSAGSSQYF.